This TCR beta chain was captured in a study of T cell responses to AZD1222 COVID-19 vaccine. Only in-frame clones appear in the TCRdb table, and some are missing; sequencing was by immunoSEQ multiplex PCR. The sample includes approximately 64,000 clones, 84% of them seen just once. This TCR came from an adult in good health. The sample consisted of peripheral blood, taken on day 0 of AZD1222 vaccination.

The CDR3 is CASSPGVVRAEAFF. The CDR3 DNA reads TGTGCCAGTAGTCCCGGGGTGGTGAGGGCTGAAGCTTTCTTT. The chain uses TRBV19 and TRBJ1-1; unclear D gene. Trimming shortened V by 5 bases and J by 6 bases, and 16 bases separated the two germline ends. CDR3 length equals 14 residues. Per germline, CDR1 LNHDA and CDR2 SQIVND (reference sequence).